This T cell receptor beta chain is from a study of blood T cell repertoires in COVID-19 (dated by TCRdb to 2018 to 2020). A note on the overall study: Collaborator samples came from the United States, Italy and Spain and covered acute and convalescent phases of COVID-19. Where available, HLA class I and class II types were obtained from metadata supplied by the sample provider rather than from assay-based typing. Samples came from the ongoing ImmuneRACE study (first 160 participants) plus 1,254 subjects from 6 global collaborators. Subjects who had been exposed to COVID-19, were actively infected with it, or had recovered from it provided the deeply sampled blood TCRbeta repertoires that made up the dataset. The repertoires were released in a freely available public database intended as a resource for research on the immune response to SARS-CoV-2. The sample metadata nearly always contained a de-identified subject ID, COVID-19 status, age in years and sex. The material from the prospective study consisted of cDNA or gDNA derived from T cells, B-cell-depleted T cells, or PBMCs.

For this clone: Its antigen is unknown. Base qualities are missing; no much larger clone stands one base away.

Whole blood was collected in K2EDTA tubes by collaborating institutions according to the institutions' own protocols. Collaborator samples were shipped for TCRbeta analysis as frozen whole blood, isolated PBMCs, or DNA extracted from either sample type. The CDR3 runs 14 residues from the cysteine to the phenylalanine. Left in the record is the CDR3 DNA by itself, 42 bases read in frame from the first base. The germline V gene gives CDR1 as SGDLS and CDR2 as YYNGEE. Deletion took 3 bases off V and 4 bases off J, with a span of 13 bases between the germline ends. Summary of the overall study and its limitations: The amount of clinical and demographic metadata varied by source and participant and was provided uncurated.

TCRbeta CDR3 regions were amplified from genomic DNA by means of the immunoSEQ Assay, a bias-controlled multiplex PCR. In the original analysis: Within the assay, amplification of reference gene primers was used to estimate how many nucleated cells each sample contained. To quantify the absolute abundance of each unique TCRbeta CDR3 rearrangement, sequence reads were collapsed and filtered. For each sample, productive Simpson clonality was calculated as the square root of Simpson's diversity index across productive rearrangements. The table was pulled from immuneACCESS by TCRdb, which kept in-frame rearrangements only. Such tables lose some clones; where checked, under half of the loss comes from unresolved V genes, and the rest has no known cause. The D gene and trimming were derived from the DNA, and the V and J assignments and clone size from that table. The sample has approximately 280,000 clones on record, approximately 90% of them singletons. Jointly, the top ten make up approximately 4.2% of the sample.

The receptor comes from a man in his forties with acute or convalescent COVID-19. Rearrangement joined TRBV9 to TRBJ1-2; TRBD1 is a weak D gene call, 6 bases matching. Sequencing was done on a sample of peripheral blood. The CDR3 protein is CASSGGVGAYGYTF. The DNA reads TGTGCCAGCAGCGGAGGAGTGGGGGCCTATGGCTACACCTTC.